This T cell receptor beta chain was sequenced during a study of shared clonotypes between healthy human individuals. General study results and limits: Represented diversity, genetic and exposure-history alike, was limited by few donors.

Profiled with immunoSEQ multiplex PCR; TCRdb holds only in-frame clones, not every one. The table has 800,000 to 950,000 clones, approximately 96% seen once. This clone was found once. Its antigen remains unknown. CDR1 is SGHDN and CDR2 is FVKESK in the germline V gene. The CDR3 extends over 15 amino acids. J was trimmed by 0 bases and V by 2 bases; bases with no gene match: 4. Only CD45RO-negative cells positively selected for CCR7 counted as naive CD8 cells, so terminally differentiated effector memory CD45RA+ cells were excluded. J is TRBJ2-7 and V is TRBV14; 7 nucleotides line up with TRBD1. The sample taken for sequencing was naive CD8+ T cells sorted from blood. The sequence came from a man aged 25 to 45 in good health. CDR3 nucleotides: TGTGCCAGCAGCCAAACAGGGGTAGGCTCCTACGAGCAGTACTTC. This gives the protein CASSQTGVGSYEQYF.